These T cell receptor beta chains were read from a single sample in a study of Ad26.COV2.S vaccination and SARS-CoV-2 variants. Measured with immunoSEQ multiplex PCR; TCRdb has only the in-frame clones, and not every one. Of about 410,000 clones listed, more than 85% are singletons. The specimen comprised peripheral blood, sampled in a trial of Ad26.COV2.S vaccine versus placebo. These TCRs come from a person aged 18-65 years who received the Ad26.COV2.S COVID-19 vaccine or a placebo. Each CDR3 is given with its conserved first and last residue. A D gene is named only where the DNA matches it firmly. Size values are once, few and many counts, or a class for expanded clones, and some rows have none.

D gene: NA
clone size: NA
CDR3 length: 14
V gene: TRBV5-1
J gene: TRBJ1-2
CDR3 DNA: TGCGCCAGCAGCTCCGTTGGGACGGTCTATGGCTACACCTTC
CDR3 protein: CASSSVGTVYGYTF

D gene: TRBD1
clone size: NA
CDR3 length: 14
V gene: TRBV5-5
J gene: TRBJ2-5
CDR3 DNA: TGTGCCAGCAGCCACGGGACAGGGCAAGAGACCCAGTACTTC
CDR3 protein: CASSHGTGQETQYF

D gene: TRBD2
clone size: NA
CDR3 length: 16
V gene: TRBV3-1/TRBV3-2
J gene: TRBJ2-1
CDR3 DNA: TGTGCCAGCAGCCAAGACCCAAGCGGGGGGGCTGAAAAGCAGTTCTTC
CDR3 protein: CASSQDPSGGAEKQFF

D gene: NA
clone size: few
CDR3 length: 16
V gene: TRBV3-1/TRBV3-2
J gene: TRBJ1-6
CDR3 DNA: TGTGCCAGCAGCCAAGATGGGACAAGGGGGTTGTCACCCCTCCACTTT
CDR3 protein: CASSQDGTRGLSPLHF

D gene: NA
clone size: NA
CDR3 length: 16
V gene: TRBV5-6
J gene: TRBJ1-2
CDR3 DNA: TGTGCCAGCAGCTTAGATGGGGGTCATCCCTTCTATGGCTACACCTTC
CDR3 protein: CASSLDGGHPFYGYTF

D gene: NA
clone size: NA
CDR3 length: 16
V gene: TRBV7-2
J gene: TRBJ2-2
CDR3 DNA: TGTGCCAGCAGCTTAGATCCAAGGAGGAACACCGGGGAGCTGTTTTTT
CDR3 protein: CASSLDPRRNTGELFF

D gene: NA
clone size: NA
CDR3 length: 17
V gene: TRBV7-8
J gene: TRBJ2-6
CDR3 DNA: TGTGCCAGCAGCTCGAGGGTGGGAATCTCTGGGGCCAACGTCCTGACTTTC
CDR3 protein: CASSSRVGISGANVLTF

D gene: NA
clone size: NA
CDR3 length: 15
V gene: TRBV6-5
J gene: TRBJ1-4
CDR3 DNA: TGTGCCAGCAGTTTCACAGTATCAACTAATGAAAAACTGTTTTTT
CDR3 protein: CASSFTVSTNEKLFF

D gene: NA
clone size: few
CDR3 length: 12
V gene: TRBV28
J gene: TRBJ1-5
CDR3 DNA: TGTGCCAGCAGTCCGCCTCGGCAGCCCCAGCATTTT
CDR3 protein: CASSPPRQPQHF

D gene: NA
clone size: NA
CDR3 length: 14
V gene: TRBV11-3
J gene: TRBJ2-5
CDR3 DNA: TGTGCCAGCAGCCATGGGGGGCAGGGTGAGACCCAGTACTTC
CDR3 protein: CASSHGGQGETQYF

D gene: TRBD2
clone size: NA
CDR3 length: 15
V gene: TRBV19
J gene: TRBJ2-1
CDR3 DNA: TGTGCCAGTAGTGGCACTAGCGGGGGGGCCCATGAGCAGTTCTTC
CDR3 protein: CASSGTSGGAHEQFF

D gene: NA
clone size: NA
CDR3 length: 18
V gene: TRBV10-3
J gene: TRBJ2-3
CDR3 DNA: TGTGCCATCAGTGGGAAGGAGGACTCCACTCCTGCCACAGATACGCAGTATTTT
CDR3 protein: CAISGKEDSTPATDTQYF

D gene: NA
clone size: NA
CDR3 length: 15
V gene: TRBV7-8
J gene: TRBJ2-5
CDR3 DNA: TGTGCCAGCAGCTTAGGGACCGAGTACCAAGAGACCCAGTACTTC
CDR3 protein: CASSLGTEYQETQYF

D gene: TRBD1
clone size: NA
CDR3 length: 17
V gene: TRBV7-7
J gene: TRBJ2-2
CDR3 DNA: TGTGCCAGCAGCCAGTACGGGACAGGGGTTGACACCGGGGAGCTGTTTTTT
CDR3 protein: CASSQYGTGVDTGELFF

D gene: NA
clone size: NA
CDR3 length: 16
V gene: TRBV6-7
J gene: TRBJ1-5
CDR3 DNA: TGTGCCAGCAGTTACTCGACAGGCCTTAGCAATCAGCCCCAGCATTTT
CDR3 protein: CASSYSTGLSNQPQHF

D gene: NA
clone size: NA
CDR3 length: 10
V gene: TRBV29-1
J gene: TRBJ2-2
CDR3 DNA: TGCAGCGTTGGCACCGGGGAGCTGTTTTTT
CDR3 protein: CSVGTGELFF

D gene: NA
clone size: NA
CDR3 length: 17
V gene: TRBV4-3
J gene: TRBJ1-3
CDR3 DNA: TGCGCCAGCAGCCCACTCCTTTCCGGGCTTTCTGGAAACACCATATATTTT
CDR3 protein: CASSPLLSGLSGNTIYF

D gene: NA
clone size: NA
CDR3 length: 15
V gene: TRBV5-6
J gene: TRBJ2-1
CDR3 DNA: TGTGCCAGCAGCTTGAGTCCTAGTGGTAACAATGAGCAGTTCTTC
CDR3 protein: CASSLSPSGNNEQFF

D gene: NA
clone size: NA
CDR3 length: 12
V gene: TRBV12-3/TRBV12-4
J gene: TRBJ2-7
CDR3 DNA: TGTGCCAGCAGTTTAGGGACCTACGAGCAGTACTTC
CDR3 protein: CASSLGTYEQYF

D gene: NA
clone size: NA
CDR3 length: 13
V gene: TRBV5-1
J gene: TRBJ1-2
CDR3 DNA: TGCGCCAGCAGCTTCGACGCTCGAGGCGGCTACACCTTC
CDR3 protein: CASSFDARGGYTF

D gene: NA
clone size: NA
CDR3 length: 14
V gene: TRBV11-2
J gene: TRBJ1-1
CDR3 DNA: TGTGCCAGCAGCTTAATCATAGTTAACACTGAAGCTTTCTTT
CDR3 protein: CASSLIIVNTEAFF

D gene: NA
clone size: NA
CDR3 length: 16
V gene: TRBV2
J gene: TRBJ1-5
CDR3 DNA: TGTGCCAGCAGTGGGGGGGGCAAGGGGATGAATCAGCCCCAGCATTTT
CDR3 protein: CASSGGGKGMNQPQHF

D gene: NA
clone size: NA
CDR3 length: 18
V gene: TRBV6-1
J gene: TRBJ2-1
CDR3 DNA: TGTGCCAGCAGTGAAGGGCCTAGCCCTAACCCCCCACCAGATGAGCAGTTCTTC
CDR3 protein: CASSEGPSPNPPPDEQFF

D gene: NA
clone size: NA
CDR3 length: 15
V gene: TRBV14
J gene: TRBJ2-7
CDR3 DNA: TGTGCCAGCAGCCCGAGGGCCGGGGGGCCCTACGAGCAGTACTTC
CDR3 protein: CASSPRAGGPYEQYF

D gene: TRBD1
clone size: NA
CDR3 length: 14
V gene: TRBV5-1
J gene: TRBJ1-4
CDR3 DNA: TGCGCCAGCAGCGATACAGGGGGCCTTGAAAAACTGTTTTTT
CDR3 protein: CASSDTGGLEKLFF

D gene: TRBD1
clone size: NA
CDR3 length: 16
V gene: TRBV6-5
J gene: TRBJ2-3
CDR3 DNA: TGTGCCAGCAGTTACTGGACAGGGACTAGCACAGATACGCAGTATTTT
CDR3 protein: CASSYWTGTSTDTQYF

D gene: TRBD2
clone size: NA
CDR3 length: 14
V gene: TRBV25-1
J gene: TRBJ2-7
CDR3 DNA: TGTGCCAGCAGTAACCGGGGGGGCCCCTACGAGCAGTACTTC
CDR3 protein: CASSNRGGPYEQYF

D gene: TRBD2
clone size: NA
CDR3 length: 14
V gene: TRBV11-2
J gene: TRBJ2-1
CDR3 DNA: TGTGCCAGCAGGACCTACGGGGGGTCGCATGAGCAGTTCTTC
CDR3 protein: CASRTYGGSHEQFF

D gene: TRBD1
clone size: NA
CDR3 length: 12
V gene: TRBV18
J gene: TRBJ1-4
CDR3 DNA: TGTGCCACACAGGGGTCTAATGAAAAACTGTTTTTT
CDR3 protein: CATQGSNEKLFF

D gene: NA
clone size: NA
CDR3 length: 10
V gene: TRBV19
J gene: TRBJ1-3
CDR3 DNA: TGTGCCAGTAGTGCAAACACCATATATTTT
CDR3 protein: CASSANTIYF

D gene: TRBD1
clone size: NA
CDR3 length: 13
V gene: TRBV2
J gene: TRBJ1-4
CDR3 DNA: TGTGCCAGCAGTCGACAGGGTTATGAAAAACTGTTTTTT
CDR3 protein: CASSRQGYEKLFF

D gene: TRBD2
clone size: NA
CDR3 length: 17
V gene: TRBV7-2
J gene: TRBJ2-2
CDR3 DNA: TGTGCCAGCAGCCCCCGAGGGGCTAGCGGGGGAACCGGGGAGCTGTTTTTT
CDR3 protein: CASSPRGASGGTGELFF

D gene: NA
clone size: NA
CDR3 length: 16
V gene: TRBV11-2
J gene: TRBJ2-1
CDR3 DNA: TGTGCCAGCAGCCCCGTAGCGGTCGCCCCCCTTAATGAGCAGTTCTTC
CDR3 protein: CASSPVAVAPLNEQFF

D gene: NA
clone size: NA
CDR3 length: 12
V gene: TRBV7-6
J gene: TRBJ1-4
CDR3 DNA: TGTGCCAGCAGCTCTAGGGCTGAAAAACTGTTTTTT
CDR3 protein: CASSSRAEKLFF

D gene: TRBD1
clone size: NA
CDR3 length: 12
V gene: TRBV29-1
J gene: TRBJ1-1
CDR3 DNA: TGCAGCGGAGGGGGCGTTGGCACTGAAGCTTTCTTT
CDR3 protein: CSGGGVGTEAFF

D gene: TRBD1
clone size: NA
CDR3 length: 19
V gene: TRBV5-8
J gene: TRBJ2-7
CDR3 DNA: TGTGCCAGCAGCTGGGGCCCCGCCAGGGGGCTAAGGAGCTCCTACGAGCAGTACTTC
CDR3 protein: CASSWGPARGLRSSYEQYF

D gene: NA
clone size: NA
CDR3 length: 14
V gene: TRBV6-1
J gene: TRBJ1-4
CDR3 DNA: TGTGCCAGCAGTGACCCCATAGTGGGTGAAAAACTGTTTTTT
CDR3 protein: CASSDPIVGEKLFF

D gene: NA
clone size: NA
CDR3 length: 13
V gene: TRBV5-4
J gene: TRBJ1-1
CDR3 DNA: TGTGCCAGCAGCGAGAACAGGGATACTGAAGCTTTCTTT
CDR3 protein: CASSENRDTEAFF

D gene: NA
clone size: NA
CDR3 length: 17
V gene: TRBV27
J gene: TRBJ1-2
CDR3 DNA: TGTGCCAGCTGGGGGGTGGTGTCTGGGCGGACCAACTATGGCTACACCTTC
CDR3 protein: CASWGVVSGRTNYGYTF

D gene: TRBD1
clone size: NA
CDR3 length: 13
V gene: TRBV18
J gene: TRBJ1-1
CDR3 DNA: TGTGCCAGCAAGGACAGGGGTGACGCTGAAGCTTTCTTT
CDR3 protein: CASKDRGDAEAFF

D gene: TRBD2
clone size: NA
CDR3 length: 17
V gene: TRBV4-1
J gene: TRBJ2-1
CDR3 DNA: TGCGCCAGCAGCCTTCCACTAGCGGGGGGGCGAGGCAATGAGCAGTTCTTC
CDR3 protein: CASSLPLAGGRGNEQFF

D gene: TRBD1
clone size: NA
CDR3 length: 15
V gene: TRBV20-1
J gene: TRBJ1-4
CDR3 DNA: TGCAGTGCTAGTAGTCCCGACAGGGGTTATGAAAAACTGTTTTTT
CDR3 protein: CSASSPDRGYEKLFF

D gene: TRBD1
clone size: once
CDR3 length: 16
V gene: TRBV6-6
J gene: TRBJ1-4
CDR3 DNA: TGTGCCAGCAGTGGGGTCGTACAGGGGGTTCGTGAAAAACTGTTTTTT
CDR3 protein: CASSGVVQGVREKLFF

D gene: TRBD2
clone size: once
CDR3 length: 15
V gene: TRBV18
J gene: TRBJ2-1
CDR3 DNA: TGTGCCAGCTTTCCGGGACTAGCATCCTACAATGAGCAGTTCTTC
CDR3 protein: CASFPGLASYNEQFF

D gene: NA
clone size: few
CDR3 length: 14
V gene: TRBV7-9
J gene: TRBJ2-7
CDR3 DNA: TGTGCCAGCAGCTTAGATCCAAGAGAACTCGAGCAGTACTTC
CDR3 protein: CASSLDPRELEQYF

D gene: NA
clone size: NA
CDR3 length: 15
V gene: TRBV2
J gene: TRBJ1-5
CDR3 DNA: TGTGCCAGCAGTTGGACGAATCCTGCTTATCAGCCCCAGCATTTT
CDR3 protein: CASSWTNPAYQPQHF

D gene: NA
clone size: NA
CDR3 length: 16
V gene: TRBV7-8
J gene: TRBJ2-2
CDR3 DNA: TGTGCCAGCAGCTTAGGTTGGGACACGAACACCGGGGAGCTGTTTTTT
CDR3 protein: CASSLGWDTNTGELFF

D gene: TRBD1
clone size: few
CDR3 length: 13
V gene: TRBV5-4
J gene: TRBJ1-2
CDR3 DNA: TGTGCCAGCAGCCCCGGGACAGGGGAAGGCTACACCTTC
CDR3 protein: CASSPGTGEGYTF

D gene: NA
clone size: NA
CDR3 length: 13
V gene: TRBV10-2
J gene: TRBJ2-5
CDR3 DNA: TGCGCCAGCAGTGAAGGTCGGCAAGAGACCCAGTACTTC
CDR3 protein: CASSEGRQETQYF

D gene: NA
clone size: NA
CDR3 length: 16
V gene: TRBV19
J gene: TRBJ2-5
CDR3 DNA: TGTGCCAGTAGTCCGCACCGATATGGAAGGCAAGAGACCCAGTACTTC
CDR3 protein: CASSPHRYGRQETQYF

D gene: NA
clone size: NA
CDR3 length: 16
V gene: TRBV5-1
J gene: TRBJ1-1
CDR3 DNA: TGCGCCAGCAGATTTGGAATTGCCAGGGAGGTGGCTGAAGCTTTCTTT
CDR3 protein: CASRFGIAREVAEAFF

D gene: NA
clone size: NA
CDR3 length: 16
V gene: TRBV5-4
J gene: TRBJ1-1
CDR3 DNA: TGTGCCAGCACCACAGTCCCTCTCGTGTGGGGCACTGAAGCTTTCTTT
CDR3 protein: CASTTVPLVWGTEAFF

D gene: NA
clone size: NA
CDR3 length: 12
V gene: TRBV5-4
J gene: TRBJ2-3
CDR3 DNA: TGTGCCAGCAGCTTGGCCGAGTCTACGCAGTATTTT
CDR3 protein: CASSLAESTQYF

D gene: NA
clone size: NA
CDR3 length: 16
V gene: TRBV3-1/TRBV3-2
J gene: TRBJ1-3
CDR3 DNA: TGTGCCAGCAGCCAACCTCGTGGTCTCTCTGGAAACACCATATATTTT
CDR3 protein: CASSQPRGLSGNTIYF

D gene: NA
clone size: once
CDR3 length: 17
V gene: TRBV2
J gene: TRBJ1-4
CDR3 DNA: TGTGCCAGCAGTGAAGGGCAGGGGCTTGCAACTAATGAAAAACTGTTTTTT
CDR3 protein: CASSEGQGLATNEKLFF